This entry concerns a single T cell receptor beta chain. Which antigen it targets is not known. It has no much larger one-base neighbor in the sample; base qualities were not kept. The data stem from a study of blood T cell repertoires in COVID-19 (dated by TCRdb to between 2020 and 2021). About the study as a whole: Samples from collaborators originated in the United States, Italy and Spain and spanned both the acute and convalescent phases of COVID-19. The prospective study material was composed of cDNA or gDNA derived from T cells, B-cell-depleted T cells, or PBMCs. The dataset comprised deeply sampled blood TCRbeta repertoires from subjects exposed to, actively infected with, or recovered from COVID-19. The repertoires were released in a freely available public database meant as a resource for research on the immune response to SARS-CoV-2. Samples came from the ongoing ImmuneRACE study (first 160 participants) plus 1,254 subjects from 6 global collaborators. Sample metadata almost always included a de-identified subject ID, COVID-19 status, age in years and sex. HLA class I and class II types, where available, came from metadata supplied by the sample provider rather than from assay-based typing.

Summary of the overall study and its limitations: The amount of clinical and demographic metadata varied by source and participant and was provided uncurated.

Collaborating institutions collected whole blood in K2EDTA tubes following their own protocols. Collaborator samples were shipped for TCRbeta analysis as frozen whole blood, isolated PBMCs, or DNA extracted from either sample type. TCRbeta CDR3 regions were amplified from genomic DNA by means of the immunoSEQ Assay, a bias-controlled multiplex PCR. In the original analysis: Nucleated cell counts per sample were estimated from amplification of reference gene primers within the assay. To quantify the absolute abundance of each unique TCRbeta CDR3 rearrangement, sequence reads were collapsed and filtered. For each sample, productive Simpson clonality was calculated by taking the square root of Simpson's diversity index across productive rearrangements. The table was pulled from immuneACCESS by TCRdb, which kept in-frame rearrangements only. Such tables lose some clones; where checked, under half of the loss comes from unresolved V genes, and the rest has no known cause. V and J calls and clone size are copied from that table; D and trimming were computed from the DNA. A total of about 120,000 clones appear in this sample, more than 80% of them only once. Approximately 28% of the sample goes to the ten largest clones.

The CDR3 holds 13 amino acids from the cysteine to the phenylalanine. Just the 39-base CDR3 DNA is kept, in frame starting at base 1. Via the germline V gene, CDR1 is MDHEN and CDR2 SYDVKM. Deletion took 4 bases off V and 4 bases off J, with a span of 8 bases between the germline ends. The rearrangement combines TRBV28 with TRBJ2-1, and TRBD1 may be the D gene, going by 6 matching bases. This TCR was sampled from a man aged 65 to 79 with active or convalescent COVID-19. Sequencing was performed on peripheral blood. The sequence in DNA is TGTGCCAGCAGTTACCAGGGGTACAATGAGCAGTTCTTC. This gives the protein CASSYQGYNEQFF.